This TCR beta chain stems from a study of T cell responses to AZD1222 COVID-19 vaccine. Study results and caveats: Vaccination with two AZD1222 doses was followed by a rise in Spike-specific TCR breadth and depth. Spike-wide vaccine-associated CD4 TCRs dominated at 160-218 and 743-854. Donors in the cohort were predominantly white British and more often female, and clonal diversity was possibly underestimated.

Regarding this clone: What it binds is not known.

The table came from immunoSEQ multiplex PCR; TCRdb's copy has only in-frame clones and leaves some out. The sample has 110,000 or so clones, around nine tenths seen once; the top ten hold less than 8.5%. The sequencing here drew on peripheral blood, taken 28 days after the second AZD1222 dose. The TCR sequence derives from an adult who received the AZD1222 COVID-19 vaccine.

CDR3 DNA: TGTGCCAGCAGCTTACCCCCTATCGGTGGGCGGGAGATCCCGATGCAGTTCTTC. It is translated as CASSLPPIGGREIPMQFF. The chain employs TRBV7-3 and TRBJ2-1, with 7 nucleotides matching TRBD2. The V gene end was trimmed by 2 bases and the J gene end by 12 bases; junction bases not matched to a gene: 22. The CDR3 length is 18 residues. Germline assignment: CDR1 SGHTA and CDR2 FQGTGA.